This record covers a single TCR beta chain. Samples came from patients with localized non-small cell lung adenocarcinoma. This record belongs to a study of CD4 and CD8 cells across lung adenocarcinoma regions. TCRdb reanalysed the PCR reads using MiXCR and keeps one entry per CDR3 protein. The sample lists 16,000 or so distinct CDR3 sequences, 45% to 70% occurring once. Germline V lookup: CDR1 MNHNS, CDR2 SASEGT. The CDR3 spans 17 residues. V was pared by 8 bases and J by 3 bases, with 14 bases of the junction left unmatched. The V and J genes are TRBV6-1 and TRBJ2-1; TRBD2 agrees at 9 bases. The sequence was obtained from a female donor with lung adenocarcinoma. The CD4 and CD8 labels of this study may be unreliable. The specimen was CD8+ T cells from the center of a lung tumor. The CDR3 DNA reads TGTGCCAGCCAATCAGGTGGGGGCGGGAGGGTCTACAATGAGCAGTTCTTC. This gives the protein CASQSGGGGRVYNEQFF.